The sequence of this TCR beta chain was determined in a study of human T cells and chemical hapten exposure. For the study at large: Among samples, TCR yields varied mainly because of small differences in pooled library volume. Notes on the study in general: High-frequency TCRs, those above 1 in 1000, stayed the same after DPC sensitization.

Source study methods: Individual samples carried between roughly 20,000 and 690,600 TCRs, with 95,638 as the median. One entry per CDR3 protein results from TCRdb running MiXCR on the 5' RACE reads. The V and J calls come from TCRdb's annotation, not from the publication. The data show tens of thousands of distinct CDR3 sequences, 15% to 20% seen once. Total RNA was isolated from unfractionated whole blood. A note on this clonotype: Its matching antigen is unknown.

The TCR was taken from a female donor in good health.

The CDR3 region has the DNA TGCGCCAGCAGCTCGAGGACTAGCGGGGGCCCCCTCAACTCCTACAATGAGCAGTTCTTC. Amino acids: CASSSRTSGGPLNSYNEQFF. The chain joins TRBV5-1 to TRBJ2-1, with 13 bases aligning to TRBD2. After removal of 3 bases from V and 0 bases from J, the junction contained 12 bases not matched to a gene. This CDR3 comprises 20 residues. CDR1 SGHRS and CDR2 YFSETQ come from the germline V gene.